This entry features one T cell receptor beta chain sequence. At the DNA level, this CDR3 is encoded by other sequences in the same sample as well. The data were obtained in a study of blood T cell repertoires in COVID-19. Clones were sequenced by immunoSEQ multiplex PCR, and TCRdb holds only the in-frame ones, with some missing. Of more than 85,000 clones in the sample, more than 85% were seen once. The CDR3 is 16 amino acids. V gave up 2 bases and J gave up 5 bases; unmatched junction bases: 11. Germline CDR1 reads MNHEY; CDR2 reads SVGAGI. V usage is TRBV6-5 and J usage is TRBJ1-2, with TRBD1 identical over 7 bases. The sequence was collected from a man aged 18 to 29 with acute or convalescent COVID-19. The specimen was peripheral blood. Written as DNA, the CDR3 is TGTGCCAGCAGTTACATCCGGACAGGAGGCTCGTATGGCTACACCTTC. It is translated as CASSYIRTGGSYGYTF.